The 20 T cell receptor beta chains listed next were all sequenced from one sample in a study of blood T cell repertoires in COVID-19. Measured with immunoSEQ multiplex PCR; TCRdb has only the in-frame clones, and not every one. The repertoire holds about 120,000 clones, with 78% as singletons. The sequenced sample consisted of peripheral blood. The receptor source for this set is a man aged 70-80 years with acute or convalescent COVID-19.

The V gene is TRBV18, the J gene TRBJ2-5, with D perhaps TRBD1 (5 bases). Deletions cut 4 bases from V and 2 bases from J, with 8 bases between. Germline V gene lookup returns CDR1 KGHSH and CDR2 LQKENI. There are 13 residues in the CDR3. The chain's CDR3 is CASSRGAQETQYF. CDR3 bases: TGTGCCAGCTCACGTGGGGCTCAAGAGACCCAGTACTTC.

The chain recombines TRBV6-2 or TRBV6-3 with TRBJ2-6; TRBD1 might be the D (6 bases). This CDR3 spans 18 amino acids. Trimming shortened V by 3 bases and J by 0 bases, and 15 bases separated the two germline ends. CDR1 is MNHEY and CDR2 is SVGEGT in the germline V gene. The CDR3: CASSYYPQGSSGANVLTF. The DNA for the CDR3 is TGTGCCAGCAGTTATTACCCCCAGGGGAGCTCTGGGGCCAACGTCCTGACTTTC.

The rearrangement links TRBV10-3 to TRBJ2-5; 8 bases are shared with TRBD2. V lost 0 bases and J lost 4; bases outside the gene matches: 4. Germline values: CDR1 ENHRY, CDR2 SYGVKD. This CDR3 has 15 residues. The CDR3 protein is CAISESRAGGETQYF. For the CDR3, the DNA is TGTGCCATCAGTGAGTCGAGGGCGGGAGGAGAGACCCAGTACTTC.

CDR3 protein: CASSQPRNQLGSTEAFF. The CDR3 DNA reads TGTGCCAGCAGCCAACCAAGGAATCAGCTAGGGAGCACTGAAGCTTTCTTT. The chain joins TRBV7-8 to TRBJ1-1; the D is unclear. The CDR3 runs to 17 residues. V shed 5 bases and J shed 4 bases, with 23 bases lying between them. Germline CDR1 and CDR2: SGHVS and FQNEAQ.

DNA for the CDR3: TGTGCCACCTCGCTGCGGGGGCTGAACACTGAAGCTTTCTTT. Translation: CATSLRGLNTEAFF. The chain has TRBV27 and TRBJ1-1, with TRBD1 as a possible D gene (6 bases). The CDR3 length is 14 residues. Germline-derived CDR1 and CDR2 are MNHEY and SMNVEV (reference sequence). The V end lost 10 bases, the J end lost 0 bases, and 15 bases lay between the germline ends.

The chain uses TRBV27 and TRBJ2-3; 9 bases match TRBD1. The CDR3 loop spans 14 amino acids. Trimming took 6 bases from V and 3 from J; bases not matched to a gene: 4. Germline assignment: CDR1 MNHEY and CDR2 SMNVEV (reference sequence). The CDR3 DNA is TGTGCCAGCAGCAGGACAGGGGATACAGATACGCAGTATTTT. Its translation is CASSRTGDTDTQYF.

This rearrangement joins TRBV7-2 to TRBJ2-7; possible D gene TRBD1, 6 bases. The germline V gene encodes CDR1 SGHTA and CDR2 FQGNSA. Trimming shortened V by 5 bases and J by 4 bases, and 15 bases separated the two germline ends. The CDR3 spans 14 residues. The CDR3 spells CASSVGAGAYEQYF. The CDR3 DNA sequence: TGTGCCAGCAGCGTCGGGGCAGGGGCTTACGAGCAGTACTTC.

CDR3 nucleotides: TGTGCCAGTAGTATAGGGTGGACAGGCGGGAGCAATCAGCCCCAGCATTTT. Translation gives CASSIGWTGGSNQPQHF. The V call is TRBV19, the J call TRBJ1-5, with 7 bases lining up with TRBD1. Germline assignment: CDR1 LNHDA and CDR2 SQIVND (reference sequence). The junction had 7 bases not matched to a gene; V was cut back by 1 base and J by 1 base. CDR3 length: 17 amino acids.

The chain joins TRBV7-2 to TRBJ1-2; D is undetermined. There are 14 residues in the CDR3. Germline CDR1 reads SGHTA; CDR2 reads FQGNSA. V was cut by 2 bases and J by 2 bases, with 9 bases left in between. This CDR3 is CASSLIWPNYGYTF. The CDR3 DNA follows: TGTGCCAGCAGCTTAATATGGCCGAACTATGGCTACACCTTC.

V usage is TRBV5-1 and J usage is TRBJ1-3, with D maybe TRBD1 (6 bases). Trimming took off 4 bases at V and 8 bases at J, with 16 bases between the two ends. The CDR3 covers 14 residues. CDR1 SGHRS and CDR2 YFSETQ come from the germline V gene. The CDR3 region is CASSPTGFRDTIYF. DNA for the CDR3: TGCGCCAGCAGCCCAACAGGGTTCCGGGACACCATATATTTT.

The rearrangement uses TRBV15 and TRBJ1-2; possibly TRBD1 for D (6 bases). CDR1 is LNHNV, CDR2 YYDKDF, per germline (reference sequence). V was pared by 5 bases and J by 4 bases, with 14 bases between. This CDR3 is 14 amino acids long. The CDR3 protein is CATSLGQNIYGYTF. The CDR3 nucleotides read TGTGCCACCAGCCTAGGACAGAACATCTATGGCTACACCTTC. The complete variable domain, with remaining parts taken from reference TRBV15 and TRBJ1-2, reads DAMVIQNPRYQVTQFGKPVTLSCSQTLNHNVMYWYQQKSSQAPKLLFHYYDKDFNNEADTPDNFQSRRPNTSFCFLDIRSPGLGDTAMYLCATSLGQNIYGYTFGSGTRLTVV.

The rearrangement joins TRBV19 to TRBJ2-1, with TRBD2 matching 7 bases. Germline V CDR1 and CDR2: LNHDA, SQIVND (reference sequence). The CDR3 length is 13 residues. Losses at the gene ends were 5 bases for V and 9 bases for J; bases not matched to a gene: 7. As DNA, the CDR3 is TGTGCCAGTAGTGGGGGGGGTATGGGTGAGCAGTTCTTC. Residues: CASSGGGMGEQFF.

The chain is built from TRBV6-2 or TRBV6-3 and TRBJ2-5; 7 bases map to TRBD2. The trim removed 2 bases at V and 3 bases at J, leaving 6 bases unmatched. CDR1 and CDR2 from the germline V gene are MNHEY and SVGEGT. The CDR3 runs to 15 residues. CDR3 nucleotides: TGTGCCAGCAGTTACGGACTAGAATGGGAAGAGACCCAGTACTTC. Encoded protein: CASSYGLEWEETQYF.

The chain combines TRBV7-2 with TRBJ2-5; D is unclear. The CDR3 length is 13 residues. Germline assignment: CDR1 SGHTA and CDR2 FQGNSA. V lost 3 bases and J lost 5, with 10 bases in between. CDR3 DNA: TGTGCCAGCAGCTTCTCCCCCCGGGAGACCCAGTACTTC. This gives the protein CASSFSPRETQYF.

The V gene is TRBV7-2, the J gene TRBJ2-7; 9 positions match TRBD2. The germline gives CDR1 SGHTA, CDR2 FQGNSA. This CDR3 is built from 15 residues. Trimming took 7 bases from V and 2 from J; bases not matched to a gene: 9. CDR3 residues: CASKMQRGAAYEQYF. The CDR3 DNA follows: TGTGCCAGCAAAATGCAGCGGGGGGCCGCCTACGAGCAGTACTTC.

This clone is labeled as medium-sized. In nucleotides, the CDR3 is TGTGCCAGCAGTGTGACAGGCTATGGCTACACCTTC. Translating it yields CASSVTGYGYTF. The chain combines TRBV25-1 with TRBJ1-2; perhaps TRBD1 as D (6 bases). The germline V gene has CDR1 MGHDK and CDR2 SYGVNS. The CDR3 totals 12 residues. The germline V and J ends were trimmed by 4 bases and 4 bases, with 7 bases remaining between them.

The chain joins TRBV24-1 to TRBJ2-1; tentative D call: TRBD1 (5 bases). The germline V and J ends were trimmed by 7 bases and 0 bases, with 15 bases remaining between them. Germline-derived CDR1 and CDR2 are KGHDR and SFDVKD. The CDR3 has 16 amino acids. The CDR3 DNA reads TGTGCCACCAGCGGCTCAGGGTCTCCCTCCTACAATGAGCAGTTCTTC. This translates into CATSGSGSPSYNEQFF.

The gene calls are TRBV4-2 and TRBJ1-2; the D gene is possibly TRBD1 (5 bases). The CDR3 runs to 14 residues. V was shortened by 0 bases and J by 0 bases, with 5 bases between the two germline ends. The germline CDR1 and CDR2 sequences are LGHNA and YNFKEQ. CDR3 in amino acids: CASSQETANYGYTF. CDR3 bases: TGTGCCAGCAGCCAAGAGACAGCTAACTATGGCTACACCTTC.

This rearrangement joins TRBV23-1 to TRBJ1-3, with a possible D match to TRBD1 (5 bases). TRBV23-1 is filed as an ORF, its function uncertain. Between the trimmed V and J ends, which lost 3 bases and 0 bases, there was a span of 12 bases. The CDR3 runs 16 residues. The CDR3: CASSHSTVGSGNTIYF. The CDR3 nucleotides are TGCGCCAGCAGTCACTCGACAGTGGGCTCTGGAAACACCATATATTTT.

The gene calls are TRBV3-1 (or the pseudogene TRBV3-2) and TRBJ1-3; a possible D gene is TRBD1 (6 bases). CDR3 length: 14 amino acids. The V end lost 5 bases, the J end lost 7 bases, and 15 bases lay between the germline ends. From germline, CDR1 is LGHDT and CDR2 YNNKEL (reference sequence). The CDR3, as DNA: TGTGCCAGCAGCTTCAGGGGTGCGCAGAACACCATATATTTT. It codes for CASSFRGAQNTIYF.